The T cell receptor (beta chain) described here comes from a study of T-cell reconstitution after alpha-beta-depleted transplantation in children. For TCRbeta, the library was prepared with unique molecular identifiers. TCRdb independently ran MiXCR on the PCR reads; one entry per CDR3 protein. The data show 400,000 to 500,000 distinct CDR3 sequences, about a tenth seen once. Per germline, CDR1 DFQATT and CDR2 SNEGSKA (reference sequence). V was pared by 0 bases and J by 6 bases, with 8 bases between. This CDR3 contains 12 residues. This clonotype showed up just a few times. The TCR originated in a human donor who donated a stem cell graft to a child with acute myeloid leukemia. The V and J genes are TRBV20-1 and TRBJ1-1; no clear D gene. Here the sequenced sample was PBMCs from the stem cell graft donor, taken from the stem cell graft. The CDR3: CSARDRVAEAFF. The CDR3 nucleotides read TGCAGTGCTAGAGATAGAGTGGCTGAAGCTTTCTTT.